The 25 T cell receptor beta chains presented below share a single source sample, sequenced in a study of Ad26.COV2.S vaccination and SARS-CoV-2 variants. Generated by immunoSEQ multiplex PCR, the TCRdb table keeps only in-frame clones and is missing some. The sample carries some 340,000 clones, about 85% recorded once. Treatment here: around 19 received Ad26.COV2.S at low or high dose, single or two shots; about 5 received placebo; per-sample allocation not given. The samples date from day 63 after the first vaccine or placebo injection. Sequenced material: peripheral blood, taken in a trial of Ad26.COV2.S vaccine versus placebo. These receptors were taken from a person aged 18-60 years who received the Ad26.COV2.S COVID-19 vaccine or a placebo.

V usage is TRBV5-4 and J usage is TRBJ2-5; 11 bases line up with TRBD1. Germline assignment: CDR1 SGHNT and CDR2 YYREEE (reference sequence). This CDR3 spans 15 amino acids. Trimming cost V 4 bases and J 5 bases; bases outside gene matches: 7. CDR3 residues: CASSPGTGGDETQYF. In DNA, the CDR3 is TGTGCCAGCAGCCCAGGGACAGGGGGGGATGAGACCCAGTACTTC.

This clone was detected a few times. This chain joins TRBV5-6 and TRBJ1-6; D possibly corresponds to TRBD1 (5 bases). Germline-derived CDR1 and CDR2 are SGHDT and YYEEEE. The CDR3 covers 15 residues. Trimming removed 6 bases from V and 9 bases from J, with 19 bases in between. CDR3 DNA: TGTGCCAGCAAATCGCGGGGACTTTCTACTTCACCCCTCCACTTT. Residues: CASKSRGLSTSPLHF.

This chain links TRBV4-1 with TRBJ1-2; D not certain. This CDR3 comprises 15 residues. V lost 2 bases and J 0 bases, leaving 10 bases between the germline ends. Looked up from germline, CDR1 is MGHRA and CDR2 is YSYEKL. CDR3 bases: TGCGCCAGCAGCCAACTATCTTACTCTAACTATGGCTACACCTTC. Translation gives CASSQLSYSNYGYTF.

The chain carries TRBV28 and TRBJ2-7; possibly TRBD2 for D (6 bases). This CDR3 region has 15 residues. The V and J ends lost 6 bases and 0 bases respectively, with 15 bases between them. From germline, CDR1 is MDHEN and CDR2 SYDVKM. The DNA of the CDR3 is TGTGCCAGCAGCCCGCCACGGGGGAGCTCCTACGAGCAGTACTTC. Translating gives CASSPPRGSSYEQYF. The complete variable domain, with remaining parts taken from reference TRBV28 and TRBJ2-7, reads DVKVTQSSRYLVKRTGEKVFLECVQDMDHENMFWYRQDPGLGLRLIYFSYDVKMKEKGDIPEGYSVSREKKERFSLILESASTNQTSMYLCASSPPRGSSYEQYFGPGTRLTVT.

The chain carries TRBV5-5 and TRBJ2-3, with D possibly matching TRBD1 (5 bases). V lost 6 bases, J lost 4 bases, and 12 bases lay in between. CDR1 is SGHKS and CDR2 is YYEKEE in the germline V gene (reference sequence). The CDR3 loop spans 13 amino acids. Written as DNA, the CDR3 is TGTGCCAGCATTCCAGGGATTTCAGATACGCAGTATTTT. This sequence encodes CASIPGISDTQYF.

The sample holds a few counts of this clone. The rearrangement joins TRBV29-1 to TRBJ2-2; 9 nucleotides match TRBD1. Germline CDR1 SQVTM, CDR2 ANQGSEA. V dropped 5 bases and J dropped 7; count of bases not matched to a gene: 2. This CDR3 comprises 12 residues. Written as DNA, the CDR3 is TGCAGCGTTCGACAGGGGGACGGGGAGCTGTTTTTT. Encoded protein: CSVRQGDGELFF.

The table lists this clone with a few counts. The chain employs TRBV30 and TRBJ1-2, with D possibly matching TRBD1 (5 bases). V was cut by 1 base and J by 6 bases, with 9 bases left in between. This CDR3 spans 12 amino acids. CDR1 and CDR2 from the germline V gene are GTSNPN and SVGIG (reference sequence). The CDR3 loop is CAWSDTGDGYTF. The DNA for the CDR3 is TGTGCCTGGAGTGACACGGGGGATGGCTACACCTTC.

This chain joins TRBV2 and TRBJ2-7; no clear D gene. This CDR3 is built from 10 residues. The germline CDR1 and CDR2 sequences are SNHLY and FYNNEI. V shed 5 bases and J shed 3 bases, with 2 bases lying between them. The CDR3 nucleotides are TGTGCCAGCAGTTACTACGAGCAGTACTTC. It codes for CASSYYEQYF.

The genes are TRBV12-2 and TRBJ2-7; TRBD2, the table's D call, was not compared with the DNA. TRBV12-2 is labeled a pseudogene. The CDR3 covers 16 residues. For the CDR3, the DNA is TGTGCAAGTCGCTCCCATTCACAAGCGACCTCCTACGAGCAGTACTTC. Its translation is CASRSHSQATSYEQYF.

This chain uses TRBV19 with TRBJ1-5; 8 nucleotides match TRBD1. The CDR3 has 16 residues. The germline V gene has CDR1 LNHDA and CDR2 SQIVND (reference sequence). The V gene end was trimmed by 6 bases and the J gene end by 3 bases; junction bases not matched to a gene: 10. The CDR3 DNA reads TGTGCCAGTAGCCCCACAGGGGGTCCCATCAATCAGCCCCAGCATTTT. This codes for CASSPTGGPINQPQHF.

The rearrangement joins TRBV11-2 to TRBJ1-5; D is ambiguous. The V end was cut by 2 bases, the J end by 1 base, with 9 bases between. The CDR3 spans 15 residues. Germline CDR1 SGHAT, CDR2 FQNNGV. The chain's CDR3 is CASSLNGQSNQPQHF. CDR3 bases: TGTGCCAGCAGCTTAAATGGGCAGAGCAATCAGCCCCAGCATTTT.

V gene TRBV20-1 combines with J gene TRBJ2-2; 8 bases agree with TRBD2. The CDR3 spans 15 residues. With 3 bases clipped from V and 6 bases from J, the junction kept 9 bases outside the gene matches. Germline assignment: CDR1 DFQATT and CDR2 SNEGSKA (reference sequence). For the CDR3, the DNA is TGCAGTGCTAGTAGTCGCGGGGGGCCCTCCGGGGAGCTGTTTTTT. Amino acid sequence: CSASSRGGPSGELFF.

This clone occurred once. The chain uses TRBV18 and TRBJ1-2; possibly TRBD1 for D (5 bases). This CDR3 has 15 residues. Germline V gene lookup returns CDR1 KGHSH and CDR2 LQKENI. V shed 2 bases and J shed 6 bases, with 16 bases lying between them. CDR3 loop: CASSPSSGILNGYTF. Here the CDR3 DNA reads TGTGCCAGCTCACCATCGTCAGGGATTTTAAATGGCTACACCTTC.

The V call is TRBV7-9, the J call TRBJ1-5, with TRBD1 identical over 12 bases. The CDR3 has 15 amino acids. Looked up from germline, CDR1 is SEHNR and CDR2 is FQNEAQ (reference sequence). Trimming removed 4 bases from V and 6 bases from J; junction bases left unmatched: 4. CDR3 in DNA: TGTGCCAGCAGCTCGGGGACAGGGGGCTTTCAGCCCCAGCATTTT. Its translation: CASSSGTGGFQPQHF.

The chain combines TRBV30 with TRBJ1-2; 7 bases agree with TRBD1. The germline V gene encodes CDR1 GTSNPN and CDR2 SVGIG (reference sequence). The junction had 18 bases not matched to a gene; V was cut back by 3 bases and J by 8 bases. CDR3 size: 16 residues. Here the CDR3 reads CAWRMEGAQGFYGYTF. The CDR3 DNA follows: TGTGCCTGGAGGATGGAGGGGGCCCAAGGATTCTACGGCTACACCTTC.

This clone was seen a handful of times. This chain uses TRBV7-9 with TRBJ1-2; TRBD1 might be the D (5 bases). There are 15 residues in the CDR3. The V gene lost 5 bases and the J gene lost 4 bases, with 17 bases spanning the gap. Germline V CDR1 and CDR2: SEHNR, FQNEAQ (reference sequence). CDR3 nucleotides: TGTGCCAGCAGCGGGCCGGCGGGGGATTCCTATGGCTACACCTTC. It translates to CASSGPAGDSYGYTF.

This chain connects TRBV14 to TRBJ2-5, with D unclear. The germline V gene has CDR1 SGHDN and CDR2 FVKESK. V was clipped by 4 bases and J by 5 bases, with 11 bases between them. The length of the CDR3 is 13 residues. In DNA form, the CDR3 reads TGTGCCAGCAGCCCTACGAGGAAGGAGACCCAGTACTTC. It encodes CASSPTRKETQYF.

The V call is TRBV29-1, the J call TRBJ2-7, with 9 bases aligning to TRBD1. Germline assignment: CDR1 SQVTM and CDR2 ANQGSEA. The CDR3 length is 12 residues. Trimming at V came to 6 bases and at J to 6 bases, leaving 6 bases not matched to a gene. CDR3 sequence reads: CSVGRTGVEQYF. Here the CDR3 DNA reads TGCAGCGTCGGACGGACAGGGGTCGAGCAGTACTTC.

The rearrangement joins TRBV7-6 to TRBJ1-1; D not resolved. There are 13 residues in the CDR3. Germline V gene sequence: CDR1 SGHVS, CDR2 FNYEAQ. The ends were cut back, 2 bases at V and 1 base at J, with 5 bases in the middle. The CDR3 here is CASSLWENTEAFF. DNA for the CDR3: TGTGCCAGCAGCTTATGGGAGAACACTGAAGCTTTCTTT. The full variable domain, rest sourced from reference TRBV7-6 and TRBJ1-1, is GAGVSQSPRYKVTKRGQDVALRCDPISGHVSLYWYRQALGQGPEFLTYFNYEAQQDKSGLPNDRFSAERPEGSISTLTIQRTEQRDSAMYRCASSLWENTEAFFGQGTRLTVV.

The chain has TRBV25-1 and TRBJ2-7; 8 positions match TRBD1. Per germline, CDR1 MGHDK and CDR2 SYGVNS. The CDR3 sequence is 15 residues long. The J segment lost 1 base and the V segment lost 4 bases, leaving 6 bases of the junction unmatched. The CDR3 sequence is CASSASNRGSYEQYF. The CDR3 DNA reads as TGTGCCAGCAGTGCGTCAAACAGGGGGTCCTACGAGCAGTACTTC.

The sample holds many counts of this clone. The chain combines TRBV6-1 with TRBJ2-5; 9 nucleotides align to TRBD2. The J segment lost 1 base and the V segment lost 0 bases, leaving 0 bases of the junction unmatched. Germline CDR1 and CDR2: MNHNS and SASEGT. This CDR3 has 15 residues. The CDR3 is CASSEASGGQETQYF. CDR3 nucleotide sequence: TGTGCCAGCAGTGAAGCTAGCGGGGGCCAAGAGACCCAGTACTTC.

The chain uses TRBV5-1 and TRBJ1-6, with D possibly TRBD1 on 5 matching bases. The length of the CDR3 is 17 residues. Per germline, CDR1 SGHRS and CDR2 YFSETQ. Trimming took off 0 bases at V and 0 bases at J, with 10 bases between the two ends. The CDR3: CASSLDRPSSYNSPLHF. In DNA form, the CDR3 reads TGCGCCAGCAGCTTGGACAGGCCGAGCTCCTATAATTCACCCCTCCACTTT.

To note about this clone: At the DNA level, this CDR3 is encoded by other sequences in the same sample as well. The rearrangement joins TRBV4-1 to TRBJ1-5; no clear D. This CDR3 is 14 amino acids long. Germline V gene lookup returns CDR1 MGHRA and CDR2 YSYEKL. The ends were cut back, 0 bases at V and 1 base at J, with 4 bases in the middle. CDR3 sequence (DNA): TGCGCCAGCAGCCAAGATCGCAGCAATCAGCCCCAGCATTTT. Residues: CASSQDRSNQPQHF.

The chain carries TRBV6-5 and TRBJ2-7, with TRBD2 matching 11 bases. CDR3 length: 15 residues. CDR1 is MNHEY and CDR2 is SVGAGI in the germline V gene. Losses at the gene ends were 4 bases for V and 3 bases for J; bases not matched to a gene: 5. The CDR3 nucleotides read TGTGCCAGCAGTTCACTAGCGGGGGCACACTACGAGCAGTACTTC. Encoded protein: CASSSLAGAHYEQYF.

This clone has only a few counts. This rearrangement joins TRBV6-2 or TRBV6-3 to TRBJ2-2, with no clear D. Germline V gene data show CDR1 as MNHEY and CDR2 as SVGEGT. The V and J ends lost 6 bases and 2 bases respectively, with 7 bases between them. The CDR3 contains 13 residues. The CDR3, as DNA: TGTGCCAGCAGCTGGATTAACACCGGGGAGCTGTTTTTT. Translated, it gives CASSWINTGELFF.